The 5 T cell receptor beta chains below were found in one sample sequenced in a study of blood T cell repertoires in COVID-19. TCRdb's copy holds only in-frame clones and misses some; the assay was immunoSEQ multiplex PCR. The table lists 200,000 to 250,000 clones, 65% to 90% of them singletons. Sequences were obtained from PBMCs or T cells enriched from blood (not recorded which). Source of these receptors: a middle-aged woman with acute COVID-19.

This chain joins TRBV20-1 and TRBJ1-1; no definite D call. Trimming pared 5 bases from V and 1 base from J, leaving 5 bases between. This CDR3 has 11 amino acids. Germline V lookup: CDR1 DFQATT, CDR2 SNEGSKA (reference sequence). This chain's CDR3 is CSAEGNTEAFF. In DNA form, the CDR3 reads TGCAGTGCTGAGGGGAACACTGAAGCTTTCTTT.

The CDR3: CSASSGTSGSHEQFF. The CDR3 DNA is TGCAGTGCTAGTTCCGGGACTAGCGGGAGTCATGAGCAGTTCTTC. The rearrangement uses TRBV20-1 and TRBJ2-1, with 14 bases that match TRBD2. With 3 bases clipped from V and 8 bases from J, the junction kept 6 bases outside the gene matches. CDR1 is DFQATT, CDR2 SNEGSKA, per germline (reference sequence). The CDR3 has 15 amino acids.

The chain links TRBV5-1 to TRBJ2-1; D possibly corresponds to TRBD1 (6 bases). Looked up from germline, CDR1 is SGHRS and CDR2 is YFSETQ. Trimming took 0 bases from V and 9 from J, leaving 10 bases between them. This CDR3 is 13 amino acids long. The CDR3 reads CASSLALGAEQFF. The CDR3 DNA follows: TGCGCCAGCAGCTTGGCCCTGGGGGCTGAGCAGTTCTTC.

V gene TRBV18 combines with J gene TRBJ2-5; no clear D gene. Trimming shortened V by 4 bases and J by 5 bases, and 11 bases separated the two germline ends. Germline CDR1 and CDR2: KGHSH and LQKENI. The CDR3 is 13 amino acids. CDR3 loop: CASSQNLGETQYF. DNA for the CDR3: TGTGCCAGCTCACAGAACCTCGGGGAGACCCAGTACTTC.

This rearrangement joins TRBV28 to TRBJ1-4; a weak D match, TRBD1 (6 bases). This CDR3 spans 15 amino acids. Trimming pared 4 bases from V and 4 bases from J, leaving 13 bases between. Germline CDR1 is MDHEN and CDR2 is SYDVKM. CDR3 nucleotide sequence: TGTGCCAGCAGTTACCCGGGACAAGATAATGAAAAACTGTTTTTT. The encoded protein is CASSYPGQDNEKLFF.